This T cell receptor (beta chain) was obtained from a study of T-cell memory formation after mild COVID-19. Study as a whole: Clustering of TCRs was largely donor specific.

The sample holds a few counts of this clonotype. MiXCR, run by TCRdb on the 5' RACE reads, gives a single entry per CDR3 protein. The profile covers about 250,000 distinct CDR3 sequences, with about 17% appearing a single time and 3.5% taken by the ten largest. Germline V lookup: CDR1 LGHNA, CDR2 YNFKEQ. The V gene lost 0 bases and the J gene lost 9 bases, with 18 bases spanning the gap. The CDR3 runs to 15 residues. The chain has TRBV4-2 and TRBJ2-7, with D tentatively TRBD2 (6 bases). Input material: PBMCs or a T cell subset sorted from them (not recorded which). This TCR was sampled from a man aged 18-30 years who had mild COVID-19 (a few samples of this study predate the infection). Cell type and time point are not known. CDR3 nucleotides: TGTGCCAGCAGCCAAGATTCGGCGGGGAAATTGGGGCAGTACTTC. Amino acids: CASSQDSAGKLGQYF.